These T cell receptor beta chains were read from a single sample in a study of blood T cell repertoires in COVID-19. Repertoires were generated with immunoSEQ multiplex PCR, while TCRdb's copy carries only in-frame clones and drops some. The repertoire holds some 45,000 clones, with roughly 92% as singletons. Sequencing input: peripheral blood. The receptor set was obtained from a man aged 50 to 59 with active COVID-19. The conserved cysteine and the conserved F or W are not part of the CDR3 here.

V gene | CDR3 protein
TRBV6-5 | ASSYSNMDGYT
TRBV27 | ASRLGGSSYNEQF
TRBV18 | ASSPLAGQPYGYT
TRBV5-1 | ASMTTNTDTQY
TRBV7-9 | ASSLVQGSYNEQF
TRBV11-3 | ASSLGRDNQETQY
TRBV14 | ASSQHSGSSYNEQF
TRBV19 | ASSVRDRGPTEAF
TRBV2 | ASRRLAGAYTDTQY
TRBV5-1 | ASSLDAAKEAF
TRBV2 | ASSGSSVPQY
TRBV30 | AWSEGGFGNTIY
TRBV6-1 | ASSDRGDGYT
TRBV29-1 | SVSKGAGGADTQY
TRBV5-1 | ASSSYPPDRSYEQY
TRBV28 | ASLTSGTPNNSPLH
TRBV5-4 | ASSGTSGRSDNEQF
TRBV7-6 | ASSPPPGSGSRYNEQF
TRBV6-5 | ASSYSLTSGVEQY
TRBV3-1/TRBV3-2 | ASSQDRLRDSDAQDTQY
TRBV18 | ASSPQQGKNSPLH
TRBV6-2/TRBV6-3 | ASSREPDRGYGYT
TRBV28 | ASSLLDRDNEQF
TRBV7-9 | ASSPGGVGSPLH
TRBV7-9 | ASSLPRARTEAF
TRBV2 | ASSVQNYGYT
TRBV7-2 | ASRPGLAGGLSYEQY
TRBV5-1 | ASSGTLGPGNTIY
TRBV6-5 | ASSYYSGTANYGYT
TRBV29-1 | SVESRQGADNEQF
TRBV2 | ASSPGTSGSDTQY
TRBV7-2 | ASSLRASAIRRETQY
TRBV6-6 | ASSRYTTGGYSNQPQH
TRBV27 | ASSLIGTSGIHNEQF
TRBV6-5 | ASSLVRGQGELF